The source of this TCR beta chain is a study of blood T cell repertoires in COVID-19. The data were produced by immunoSEQ multiplex PCR, yet TCRdb's version contains in-frame clones alone and is incomplete. The sample lists about 320,000 clones; 85% were seen once. In this sample, this clone turned up a few times. Those designated as exposed participants met a COVID-19 case within 2 weeks before study entry. The TCR comes from a woman aged 25 to 39 who had been exposed to COVID-19. Sequenced material: PBMCs or T cells enriched from blood (not recorded which).

DNA of the CDR3: TGCGCCAGCACCCTAGCACTAGCGGCGATAACCGGGGAGCTGTTTTTT. Protein product: CASTLALAAITGELFF. V gene TRBV5-1 combines with J gene TRBJ2-2, with 8 bases matching TRBD2. J was trimmed by 5 bases and V by 6 bases; bases with no gene match: 12. This CDR3 has 16 amino acids. CDR1 is SGHRS, CDR2 YFSETQ, per germline.